One sample yielded the 23 T cell receptor beta chains listed below, sequenced in a study of tumor-infiltrating lymphocytes in localized non-small cell lung cancer. TCRdb's copy holds only in-frame clones and misses some; the assay was immunoSEQ multiplex PCR. The sample yields 9,500 to 10,000 clones, roughly 80% seen once. Input material: lung tumor tissue. These receptors originate from a human donor with non-small cell lung cancer.

The V call is TRBV7-9, the J call TRBJ2-5; 9 bases line up with TRBD2. V lost 1 base and J lost 5; bases outside the gene matches: 5. Per germline, CDR1 SEHNR and CDR2 FQNEAQ (reference sequence). This CDR3 is 15 amino acids long. For the CDR3, the DNA is TGTGCCAGCAGCTTAGGTAGTCTAGCGGGGGAGACCCAGTACTTC. Protein: CASSLGSLAGETQYF.

The J gene is TRBJ1-2, the V gene TRBV11-2; 9 bases agree with TRBD1. This CDR3 has 16 residues. Germline trimming cut 6 bases from V and 1 base from J; bases unmatched to any gene: 9. Germline V gives CDR1 SGHAT, CDR2 FQNNGV. The chain's CDR3 is CASRPTGTGSNYGYTF. The CDR3 nucleotides read TGTGCCAGCAGACCAACCGGGACAGGGAGTAACTATGGCTACACCTTC.

This clone was seen more than once but under ten times. The V and J genes are TRBV2 and TRBJ1-5, with unresolved D. Germline V gene lookup returns CDR1 SNHLY and CDR2 FYNNEI. V was clipped by 4 bases and J by 1 base, with 5 bases between them. This CDR3 contains 13 residues. CDR3 sequence (DNA): TGTGCCAGCAGTGCTGGAAGCAATCAGCCCCAGCATTTT. Protein sequence: CASSAGSNQPQHF.

The CDR3 DNA reads TGTGCCAGCAGTTCCTTTCTTGGCCTGGGCACTGAAGCTTTCTTT. Its protein is CASSSFLGLGTEAFF. V usage is TRBV25-1 and J usage is TRBJ1-1; D unclear. The CDR3 covers 15 residues. CDR1 and CDR2 (germline): MGHDK, SYGVNS. Trimming left V 5 bases short and J 4 bases short, with 17 bases between.

CDR3 nucleotides: TGTGCCTGGAGCTCGAGCAGGGGGCTCGGCTACACCTTC. Translation: CAWSSSRGLGYTF. This sequence joins TRBV30 and TRBJ1-2, with 8 bases that match TRBD1. Per germline, CDR1 GTSNPN and CDR2 SVGIG (reference sequence). V shed 3 bases, J shed 8 bases, and the junction held 8 bases outside the gene matches. The CDR3 runs 13 residues.

The chain carries TRBV12-5 and TRBJ1-3, with D tentatively TRBD1 (6 bases). CDR3 length: 13 amino acids. The V gene lost 8 bases and the J gene lost 2 bases, with 10 bases spanning the gap. Germline V gene data show CDR1 as LGHNT and CDR2 as FRNRAP. As DNA, the CDR3 is TGTGCTAGTAGGGGGTTGACTGGAAACACCATATATTTT. This encodes CASRGLTGNTIYF.

This chain uses TRBV11-2 with TRBJ2-2; unclear D gene. V lost 7 bases and J lost 0, with 15 bases in between. CDR3 length equals 16 residues. Germline-derived CDR1 and CDR2 are SGHAT and FQNNGV. The DNA of the CDR3 is TGTGCCAGCATCGGATTAGGCGAATCGAACACCGGGGAGCTGTTTTTT. Its protein product is CASIGLGESNTGELFF.

The rearrangement joins TRBV19 to TRBJ2-2; D is ambiguous. V was shortened by 7 bases and J by 0 bases, with 18 bases between the two germline ends. Germline V CDR1 and CDR2: LNHDA, SQIVND (reference sequence). The CDR3 sequence is 17 residues long. The CDR3 reads CASTPPRGSANTGELFF. CDR3 DNA sequence: TGTGCCAGTACCCCTCCCCGTGGGTCAGCGAACACCGGGGAGCTGTTTTTT.

V is TRBV5-1 and J is TRBJ1-1; no clear D gene. The CDR3 sequence is 16 residues long. From germline, CDR1 is SGHRS and CDR2 YFSETQ. Trimming left V 0 bases short and J 5 bases short, with 17 bases between. The CDR3 reads CASSLEGRQEGTEAFF. In DNA, the CDR3 is TGCGCCAGCAGCTTGGAAGGTAGGCAGGAGGGAACTGAAGCTTTCTTT.

The genes are TRBV11-2 and TRBJ2-5; D might be TRBD2 (6 bases). The CDR3 has 15 residues. V was shortened by 1 base and J by 3 bases, with 12 bases between the two germline ends. Germline V gene lookup returns CDR1 SGHAT and CDR2 FQNNGV. The CDR3 bases are TGTGCCAGCAGCTTAGTCGGGAGAGTAGAAGAGACCCAGTACTTC. Protein: CASSLVGRVEETQYF.

This sequence joins TRBV19 and TRBJ1-2; weak D call: TRBD1 (6 bases). Trimming took off 6 bases at V and 5 bases at J, with 16 bases between the two ends. Germline-derived CDR1 and CDR2 are LNHDA and SQIVND (reference sequence). The CDR3 has 14 amino acids. This CDR3 is CASSRGQIAYGYTF. CDR3 nucleotides: TGTGCCAGTAGCCGAGGACAGATCGCTTATGGCTACACCTTC.

This chain uses TRBV7-3 with TRBJ2-5; 10 bases agree with TRBD1. The trim removed 4 bases at V and 5 bases at J, leaving 1 base unmatched. This CDR3 region has 13 residues. Germline V lookup: CDR1 SGHTA, CDR2 FQGTGA. CDR3 protein: CASSWGQGETQYF. CDR3 in DNA: TGTGCCAGCAGCTGGGGACAGGGGGAGACCCAGTACTTC.

The chain combines TRBV4-3 with TRBJ2-3; either TRBD1 or TRBD2 may supply D (6 bases each). V was clipped by 2 bases and J by 4 bases, with 13 bases between them. Germline CDR1 LGHNA, CDR2 YSLEER. The CDR3 consists of 15 residues. CDR3: CASSQPGAGADTQYF. As DNA, the CDR3 is TGCGCCAGCAGCCAACCGGGAGCAGGGGCAGATACGCAGTATTTT.

V usage is TRBV7-2 and J usage is TRBJ2-2; D unclear. The ends were cut back, 3 bases at V and 3 bases at J, with 11 bases in the middle. This CDR3 spans 15 amino acids. Germline lookup yields CDR1 SGHTA and CDR2 FQGNSA. CDR3 sequence reads: CASSFARSHTGELFF. The CDR3 DNA sequence: TGTGCCAGCAGCTTCGCCAGGTCTCACACCGGGGAGCTGTTTTTT.

This sequence joins TRBV28 and TRBJ2-1; 9 nucleotides line up with TRBD2. J was trimmed by 4 bases and V by 4 bases; bases with no gene match: 17. CDR3 size: 19 residues. Germline V lookup: CDR1 MDHEN, CDR2 SYDVKM. As DNA, the CDR3 is TGTGCCAGCAGTTCACCTTTTAGCGGGAGTAGTTTTGGGTACAATGAGCAGTTCTTC. Translated: CASSSPFSGSSFGYNEQFF.

This clone was seen just once. The junction does not match germline at one end; this may be a read error. The chain couples TRBV7-9 to TRBJ2-1, with TRBD2 as a possible D gene (6 bases). The CDR3 sequence is 13 residues long. CDR1 SEHNR and CDR2 FQNEAQ come from the germline V gene (reference sequence). As DNA, the CDR3 is TGTGCCAGCAGCTGGGACTCCAACAATGAGCAGTTCTTC. Its translation: CASSWDSNNEQFF.

The rearrangement joins TRBV6-6 to TRBJ1-5; D uncertain. This CDR3 has 14 residues. Germline V gene sequence: CDR1 MNHNY, CDR2 SVGAGI (reference sequence). The V end lost 2 bases, the J end lost 4 bases, and 9 bases lay between the germline ends. Here the CDR3 reads CASSYAGPNQPQHF. For the CDR3, the DNA is TGTGCCAGCAGTTACGCAGGACCTAATCAGCCCCAGCATTTT.

The chain carries TRBV6-6 and TRBJ1-4; TRBD1 agrees at 7 bases. V was clipped by 6 bases and J by 5 bases; unmatched bases: 9. Germline assignment: CDR1 MNHNY and CDR2 SVGAGI (reference sequence). This CDR3 contains 15 residues. Here the CDR3 DNA reads TGTGCCAGCAGGGCTGGACAGGCACAAAATGAAAAACTGTTTTTT. Amino acid sequence: CASRAGQAQNEKLFF.

The chain has TRBV29-1 and TRBJ1-2; 8 bases fit TRBD1. Germline V gives CDR1 SQVTM, CDR2 ANQGSEA. The CDR3 loop spans 11 amino acids. The V and J ends lost 4 bases and 8 bases, in that order; junction bases with no gene match: 3. The CDR3 is CSVGTGLGYTF. In DNA form, the CDR3 reads TGCAGCGTTGGGACAGGGTTGGGCTACACCTTC. The full variable domain, its missing parts supplied by reference TRBV29-1 and TRBJ1-2, is SAVISQKPSRDICQRGTSLTIQCQVDSQVTMMFWYRQQPGQSLTLIATANQGSEATYESGFVIDKFPISRPNLTFSTLTVSNMSPEDSSIYLCSVGTGLGYTFGSGTRLTVV.

This rearrangement joins TRBV4-3 to TRBJ2-3, with 14 positions matching TRBD2. There are 18 residues in the CDR3. Germline lookup yields CDR1 LGHNA and CDR2 YSLEER. V shed 0 bases, J shed 6 bases, and the junction held 8 bases outside the gene matches. The CDR3 nucleotides read TGCGCCAGCAGCCAAGATATCCCGACTAGCGGGAGGGGGGATACGCAGTATTTT. As protein: CASSQDIPTSGRGDTQYF.

V usage is TRBV6-5 and J usage is TRBJ1-2; the D gene is possibly TRBD1 (6 bases). Trimming stripped 3 bases from V and 6 bases from J, with 14 bases between. The CDR3 spans 14 residues. Germline CDR1 MNHEY, CDR2 SVGAGI. The DNA for the CDR3 is TGTGCCAGCAGTTATGGGCCACAGGGTCATGGCTACACCTTC. It yields the protein CASSYGPQGHGYTF.

The V and J genes are TRBV30 and TRBJ2-6, with D tentatively TRBD2 (6 bases). Germline CDR1 GTSNPN, CDR2 SVGIG (reference sequence). CDR3 length equals 17 residues. Trimming stripped 4 bases from V and 3 bases from J, with 19 bases between. CDR3 DNA: TGTGCCTGGAAATACCTCGATCCGGGGGTTGGGGCCAACGTCCTGACTTTC. Protein: CAWKYLDPGVGANVLTF.

V is TRBV4-1 and J is TRBJ2-3; TRBD2 matches at 7 bases. The germline V gene encodes CDR1 MGHRA and CDR2 YSYEKL. The CDR3 length is 15 residues. After removal of 0 bases from V and 1 base from J, the junction contained 1 base not matched to a gene. The CDR3 DNA sequence: TGCGCCAGCAGCCAAGAGGGGGGGGGCACAGATACGCAGTATTTT. Protein: CASSQEGGGTDTQYF.